The present T cell receptor beta chain was sequenced within a study of blood T cell repertoires in COVID-19. Background on the study: Sample material is recorded as cDNA or gDNA derived from T cells, B-cell-depleted T cells, or PBMCs.

As handled by the study authors: Amplification of reference gene primers was used by the study to estimate nucleated cell counts. Sequencing used immunoSEQ multiplex PCR; TCRdb keeps in-frame clones, though not all of them. Clone size and the V and J calls come from that table; the DNA yielded D and trimming. This table has some 200,000 clones, about 88% appearing once. This sequence was found in a woman over 75 in a cohort sampled during active or convalescent COVID-19. Input material: peripheral blood.

CDR3 nucleotides: TGTGCCAGCAGTTTCACAGGGGAGGTTCAGTACTTC. Translating gives CASSFTGEVQYF. The rearrangement uses TRBV27 and TRBJ2-4; possible D gene TRBD1, 7 bases. The CDR3 extends over 12 amino acids. The germline V and J ends were trimmed by 3 bases and 11 bases, with 11 bases remaining between them. The germline CDR1 and CDR2 sequences are MNHEY and SMNVEV (reference sequence).